This T cell receptor beta chain was sequenced during a study of high-grade serous ovarian cancer treatment subgroups. In the study overall: Each sample yielded on average roughly 7,500 unique TCR beta rearrangements from approximately 13,000 reads. Broader study findings: TCR relatedness rose with neoantigen level and trended with mutation load.

To note about this clone: Antigen specificity is unknown.

The tumor samples were collected prior to definitive surgery or chemotherapy. The table came from immunoSEQ multiplex PCR; TCRdb's copy has only in-frame clones and leaves some out. The sample consists of 19,000 or so clones, about three quarters of them appearing once. V gave up 6 bases and J gave up 6 bases; unmatched junction bases: 10. The CDR3 consists of 17 residues. From germline, CDR1 is MNHEY and CDR2 SMNVEV (reference sequence). Sequencing was carried out using tumor tissue. V and J are TRBV27 and TRBJ2-2; TRBD2 matches 13 bases. This receptor was identified in a human donor with high-grade serous ovarian cancer. The CDR3 DNA is TGTGCCAGCAGCTTGGGACTAGCGGGAATCGGATCCGGGGAGCTGTTTTTT. It encodes CASSLGLAGIGSGELFF.